The 6 T cell receptor beta chains given below trace back to one sample, sequenced in a study of cytomegalovirus exposure and HLA in healthy donors. 60 Vbeta and 13 Jbeta primers were used in PCR. Libraries were prepared by immunoSEQ multiplex PCR; TCRdb keeps only in-frame clonotypes and omits some of them. The sample includes 150,000 to 200,000 clones. What was sequenced was PBMCs. These receptors all come from a boy under 18 in good health and CMV-seronegative.

The chain couples TRBV5-6 to TRBJ2-7; a possible D gene is TRBD2 (6 bases). CDR1 is SGHDT and CDR2 is YYEEEE in the germline V gene. CDR3 length equals 14 residues. V shed 0 bases and J shed 2 bases, with 9 bases lying between them. Here the CDR3 reads CASSLGAGPYEQYF. CDR3 sequence (DNA): TGTGCCAGCAGCTTGGGGGCGGGGCCCTACGAGCAGTACTTC.

The chain joins TRBV6-1 to TRBJ2-5, with 7 bases lining up with TRBD2. CDR3 length: 14 amino acids. Unmatched junction bases numbered 5, after V lost 5 bases and J lost 2 bases. Germline lookup yields CDR1 MNHNS and CDR2 SASEGT. CDR3 protein: CASSYKGGQETQYF. The CDR3 DNA follows: TGTGCCAGCAGTTATAAGGGAGGGCAAGAGACCCAGTACTTC.

The CDR3 coding sequence is TGTGCCATCAGGCCCACAGAGAACACTGAAGCTTTCTTT. Its translation is CAIRPTENTEAFF. The chain has TRBV10-3 and TRBJ1-1; D not resolved. This CDR3 is built from 13 residues. V was pared by 6 bases and J by 1 base, with 9 bases between. Looked up from germline, CDR1 is ENHRY and CDR2 is SYGVKD.

The chain employs TRBV30 and TRBJ2-7; a weak D match, TRBD1 (6 bases). From germline, CDR1 is GTSNPN and CDR2 SVGIG (reference sequence). CDR3 size: 13 residues. Trimming left V 6 bases short and J 7 bases short, with 19 bases between. CDR3 coding DNA: TGTGCCTGCCACAGGGCTCGGGCGAGGGAGCAGTACTTC. Encoded protein: CACHRARAREQYF.

The chain has TRBV9 and TRBJ2-4, with 14 positions matching TRBD2. The germline gives CDR1 SGDLS, CDR2 YYNGEE. The V gene end was trimmed by 4 bases and the J gene end by 0 bases; junction bases not matched to a gene: 6. The CDR3 spans 18 residues. Here the CDR3 DNA reads TGTGCCAGCAGCTTGGGACTAGCGGGGGAGATAGCCAAAAACATTCAGTACTTC. As protein: CASSLGLAGEIAKNIQYF.

This chain joins TRBV5-1 and TRBJ2-5; D not certain. The CDR3 contains 13 residues. Germline CDR1 and CDR2: SGHRS and YFSETQ. Trimming shortened V by 0 bases and J by 5 bases, and 8 bases separated the two germline ends. CDR3 residues: CASSLGARETQYF. The CDR3 DNA follows: TGCGCCAGCAGCTTGGGTGCCCGGGAGACCCAGTACTTC.